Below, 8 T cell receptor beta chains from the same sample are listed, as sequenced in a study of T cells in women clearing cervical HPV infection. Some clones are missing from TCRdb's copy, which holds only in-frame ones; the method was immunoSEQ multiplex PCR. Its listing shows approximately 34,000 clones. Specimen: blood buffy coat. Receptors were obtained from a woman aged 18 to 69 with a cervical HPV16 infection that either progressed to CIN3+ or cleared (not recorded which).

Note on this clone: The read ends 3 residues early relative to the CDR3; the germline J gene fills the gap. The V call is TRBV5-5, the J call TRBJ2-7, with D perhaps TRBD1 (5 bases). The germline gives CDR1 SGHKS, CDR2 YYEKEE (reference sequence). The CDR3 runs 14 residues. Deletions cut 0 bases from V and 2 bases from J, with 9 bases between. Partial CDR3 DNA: TGTGCCAGCAGCTTGGAGGGGTTAACCTACGAG. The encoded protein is CASSLEGLTYE. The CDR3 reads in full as CASSLEGLTYEQYF.

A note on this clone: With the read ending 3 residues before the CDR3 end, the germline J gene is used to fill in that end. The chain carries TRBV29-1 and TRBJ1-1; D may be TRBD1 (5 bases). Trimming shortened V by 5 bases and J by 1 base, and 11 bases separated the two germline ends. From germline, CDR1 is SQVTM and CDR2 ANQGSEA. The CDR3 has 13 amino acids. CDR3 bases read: TGCAGCGTTAAACCGACAGCGAACACTGAA. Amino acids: CSVKPTANTE. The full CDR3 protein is CSVKPTANTEAFF.

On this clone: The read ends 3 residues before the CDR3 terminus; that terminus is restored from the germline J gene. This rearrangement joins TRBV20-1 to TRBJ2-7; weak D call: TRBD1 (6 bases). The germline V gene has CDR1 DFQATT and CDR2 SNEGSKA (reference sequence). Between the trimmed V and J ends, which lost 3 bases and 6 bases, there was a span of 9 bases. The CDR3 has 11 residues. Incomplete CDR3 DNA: TGCAGTGCTAGTCAGGGGAGCGAG. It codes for CSASQGSE. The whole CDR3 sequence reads CSASQGSEQYF.

CDR3 sequence reads: CASSPPDGGNQPQHF. The sequenced CDR3 bases are TGTGCCAGCTCACCACCGGACGGGGGCAATCAGCCC. V usage is TRBV18 and J usage is TRBJ1-5; D is undetermined. The read ends 3 residues shy of where the CDR3 ends; the end is completed using the germline J gene. Germline V gene lookup returns CDR1 KGHSH and CDR2 LQKENI. The CDR3 spans 15 residues. The V gene lost 0 bases and the J gene lost 2 bases, with 8 bases spanning the gap.

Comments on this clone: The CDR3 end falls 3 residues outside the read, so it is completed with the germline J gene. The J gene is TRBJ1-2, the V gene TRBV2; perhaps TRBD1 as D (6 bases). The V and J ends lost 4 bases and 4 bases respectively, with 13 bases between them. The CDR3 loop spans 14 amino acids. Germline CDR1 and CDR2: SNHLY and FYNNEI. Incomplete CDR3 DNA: TGTGCCAGCAGTGTAGGGGGTAACAGCTATGGC. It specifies CASSVGGNSYG. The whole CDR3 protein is CASSVGGNSYGYTF.

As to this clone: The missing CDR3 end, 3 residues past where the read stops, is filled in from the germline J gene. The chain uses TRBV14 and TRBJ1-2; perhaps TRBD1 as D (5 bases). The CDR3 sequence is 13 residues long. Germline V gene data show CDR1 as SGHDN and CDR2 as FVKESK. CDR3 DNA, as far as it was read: TGTGCCAGCAGCCAAAGCCCCGGGGGAATT. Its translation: CASSQSPGGI. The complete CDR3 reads CASSQSPGGIYTF. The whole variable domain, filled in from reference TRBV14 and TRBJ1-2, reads EAGVTQFPSHSVIEKGQTVTLRCDPISGHDNLYWYRRVMGKEIKFLLHFVKESKQDESGMPNNRFLAERTGGTYSTLKVQPAELEDSGVYFCASSQSPGGIYTFGSGTRLTVV.

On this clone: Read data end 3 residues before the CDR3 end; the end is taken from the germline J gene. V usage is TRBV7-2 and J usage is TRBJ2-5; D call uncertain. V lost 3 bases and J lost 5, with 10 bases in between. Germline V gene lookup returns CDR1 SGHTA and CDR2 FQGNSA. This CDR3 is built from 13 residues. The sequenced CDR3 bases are TGTGCCAGCAGCTTTAATTCGCGCGAGACC. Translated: CASSFNSRET. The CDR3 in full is CASSFNSRETQYF.

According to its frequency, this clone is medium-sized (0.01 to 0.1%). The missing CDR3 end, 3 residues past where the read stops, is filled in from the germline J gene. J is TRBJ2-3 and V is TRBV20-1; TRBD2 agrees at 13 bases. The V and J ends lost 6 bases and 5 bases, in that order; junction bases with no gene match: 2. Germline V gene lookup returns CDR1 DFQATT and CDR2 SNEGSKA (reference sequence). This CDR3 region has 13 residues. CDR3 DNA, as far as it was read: TGCAGTGCCAGACTAGCGGGGGGAGATACG. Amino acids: CSARLAGGDT. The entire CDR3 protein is CSARLAGGDTQYF.